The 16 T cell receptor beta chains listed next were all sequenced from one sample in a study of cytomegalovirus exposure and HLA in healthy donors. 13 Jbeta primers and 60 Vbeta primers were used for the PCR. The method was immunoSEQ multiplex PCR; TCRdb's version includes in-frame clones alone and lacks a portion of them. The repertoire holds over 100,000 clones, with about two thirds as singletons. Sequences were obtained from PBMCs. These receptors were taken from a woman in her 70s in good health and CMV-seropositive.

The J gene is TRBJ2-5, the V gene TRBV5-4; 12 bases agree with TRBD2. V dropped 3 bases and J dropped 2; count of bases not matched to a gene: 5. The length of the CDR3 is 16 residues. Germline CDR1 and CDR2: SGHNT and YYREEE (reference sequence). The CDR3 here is CASSSLAGGPQETQYF. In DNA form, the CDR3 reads TGTGCCAGCAGCTCCCTAGCGGGGGGGCCACAAGAGACCCAGTACTTC.

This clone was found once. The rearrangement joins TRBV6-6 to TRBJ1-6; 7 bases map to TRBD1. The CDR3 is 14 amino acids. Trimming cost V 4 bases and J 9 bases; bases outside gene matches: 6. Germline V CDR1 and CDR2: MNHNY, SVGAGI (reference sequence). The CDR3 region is CASSFDRVRSPLHF. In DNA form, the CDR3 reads TGTGCCAGCAGTTTCGACAGGGTGCGTTCACCCCTCCACTTT.

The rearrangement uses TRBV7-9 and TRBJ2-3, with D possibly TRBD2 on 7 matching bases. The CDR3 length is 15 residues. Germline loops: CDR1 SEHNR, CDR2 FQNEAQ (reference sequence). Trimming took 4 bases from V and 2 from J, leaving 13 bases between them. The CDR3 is CASSYSGGPTDTQYF. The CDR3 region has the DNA TGTGCCAGCAGCTACTCGGGGGGCCCCACAGATACGCAGTATTTT. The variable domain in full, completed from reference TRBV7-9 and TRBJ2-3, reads DTGVSQNPRHKITKRGQNVTFRCDPISEHNRLYWYRQTLGQGPEFLTYFQNEAQLEKSRLLSDRFSAERPKGSFSTLEIQRTEQGDSAMYLCASSYSGGPTDTQYFGPGTRLTVL.

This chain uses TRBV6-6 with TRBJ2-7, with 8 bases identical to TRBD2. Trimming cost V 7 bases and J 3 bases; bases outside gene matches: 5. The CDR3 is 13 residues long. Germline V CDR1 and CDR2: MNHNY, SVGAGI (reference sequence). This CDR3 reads CASTISGVYEQYF. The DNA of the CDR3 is TGTGCCAGCACGATTAGCGGGGTCTACGAGCAGTACTTC.

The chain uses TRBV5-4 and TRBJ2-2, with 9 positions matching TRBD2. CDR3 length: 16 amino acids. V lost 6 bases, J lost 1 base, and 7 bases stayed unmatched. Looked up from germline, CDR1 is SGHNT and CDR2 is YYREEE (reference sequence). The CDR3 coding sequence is TGTGCCAGCACCCTGGGAGCGGGGGGGAACACCGGGGAGCTGTTTTTT. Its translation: CASTLGAGGNTGELFF.

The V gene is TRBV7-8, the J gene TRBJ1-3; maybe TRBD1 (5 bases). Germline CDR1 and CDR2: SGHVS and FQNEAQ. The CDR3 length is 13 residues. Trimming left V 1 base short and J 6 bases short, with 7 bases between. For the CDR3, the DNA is TGTGCCAGCAGCTTAGAGGGGATAAACACCATATATTTT. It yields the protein CASSLEGINTIYF.

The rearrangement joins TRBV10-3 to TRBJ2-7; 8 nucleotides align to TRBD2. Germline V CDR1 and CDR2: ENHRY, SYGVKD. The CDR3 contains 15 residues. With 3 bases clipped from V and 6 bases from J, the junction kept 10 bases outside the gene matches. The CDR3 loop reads CAISEERGRSLEQYF. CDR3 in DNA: TGTGCCATCAGTGAAGAGCGGGGGAGGAGTCTCGAGCAGTACTTC.

CDR3 in amino acids: CASSLGEAGLINYGYTF. In DNA, the CDR3 is TGTGCCAGCAGCTTGGGGGAGGCCGGTTTAATAAACTATGGCTACACCTTC. This chain links TRBV5-4 with TRBJ1-2; D ambiguous. The CDR3 consists of 17 residues. Germline CDR1 is SGHNT and CDR2 is YYREEE (reference sequence). The V end was cut by 0 bases, the J end by 2 bases, with 17 bases between.

CDR3 residues: CASSIQPTNYGYTF. As DNA, the CDR3 is TGTGCCAGTAGTATACAACCTACTAACTATGGCTACACCTTC. The J gene is TRBJ1-2, the V gene TRBV19; no definite D call. This CDR3 contains 14 residues. The V gene's germline CDR1 is LNHDA and CDR2 SQIVND (reference sequence). V lost 2 bases and J 0 bases, leaving 7 bases between the germline ends.

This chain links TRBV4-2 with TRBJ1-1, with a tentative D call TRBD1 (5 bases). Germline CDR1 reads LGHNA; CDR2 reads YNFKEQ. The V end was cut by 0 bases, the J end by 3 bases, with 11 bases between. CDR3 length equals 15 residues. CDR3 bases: TGTGCCAGCAGCCAAGAGTCAGGGAGGGACACTGAAGCTTTCTTT. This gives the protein CASSQESGRDTEAFF.

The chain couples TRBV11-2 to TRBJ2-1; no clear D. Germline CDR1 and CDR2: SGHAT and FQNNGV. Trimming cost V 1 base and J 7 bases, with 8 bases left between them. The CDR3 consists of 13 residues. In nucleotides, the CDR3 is TGTGCCAGCAGCTTAGTCTCGAGTAATGAGCAGTTCTTC. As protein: CASSLVSSNEQFF.

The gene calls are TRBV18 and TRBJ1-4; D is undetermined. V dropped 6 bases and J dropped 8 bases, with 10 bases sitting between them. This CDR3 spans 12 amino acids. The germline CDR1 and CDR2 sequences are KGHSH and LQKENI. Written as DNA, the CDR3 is TGTGCCAGCTCCCCTGGACTAGAAAAACTGTTTTTT. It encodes CASSPGLEKLFF.

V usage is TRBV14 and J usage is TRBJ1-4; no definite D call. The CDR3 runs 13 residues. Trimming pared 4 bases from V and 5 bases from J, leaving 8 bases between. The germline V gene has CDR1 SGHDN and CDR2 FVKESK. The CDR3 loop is CASSLLPNEKLFF. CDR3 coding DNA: TGTGCCAGCAGCCTTCTACCAAATGAAAAACTGTTTTTT. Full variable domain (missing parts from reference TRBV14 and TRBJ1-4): EAGVTQFPSHSVIEKGQTVTLRCDPISGHDNLYWYRRVMGKEIKFLLHFVKESKQDESGMPNNRFLAERTGGTYSTLKVQPAELEDSGVYFCASSLLPNEKLFFGSGTQLSVL.

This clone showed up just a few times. Here the CDR3 DNA reads TGTGCCAGTACCCCCAGGGGCCAGCGGAACACTGAAGCTTTCTTT. It yields the protein CASTPRGQRNTEAFF. The chain has TRBV19 and TRBJ1-1, with D perhaps TRBD1 (6 bases). Deletions cut 7 bases from V and 1 base from J, with 16 bases between. Looked up from germline, CDR1 is LNHDA and CDR2 is SQIVND (reference sequence). The CDR3 has 15 residues.

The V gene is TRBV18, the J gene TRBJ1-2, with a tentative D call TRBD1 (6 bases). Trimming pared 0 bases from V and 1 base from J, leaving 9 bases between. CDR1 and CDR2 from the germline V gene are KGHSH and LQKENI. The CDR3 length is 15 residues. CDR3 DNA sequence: TGTGCCAGCTCACCACCTGGGACAATTAACTATGGCTACACCTTC. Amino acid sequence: CASSPPGTINYGYTF.

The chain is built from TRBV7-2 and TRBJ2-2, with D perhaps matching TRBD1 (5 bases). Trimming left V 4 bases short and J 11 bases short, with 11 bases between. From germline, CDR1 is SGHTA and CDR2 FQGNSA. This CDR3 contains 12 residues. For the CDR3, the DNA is TGTGCCAGCAGCTCGACAGCTGTCGAGCTGTTTTTT. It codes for CASSSTAVELFF.